Following are 28 T cell receptor beta chains from one sample sequenced in a study of blood T cell repertoires in COVID-19. The table came from immunoSEQ multiplex PCR; TCRdb's copy has only in-frame clones and leaves some out. The sample consists of 150,000 to 200,000 clones, around 81% of them appearing once. Input material: peripheral blood. The receptors shown here come from a man in his sixties with active or convalescent COVID-19.

The chain combines TRBV2 with TRBJ1-1; D is unclear. The CDR3 extends over 13 amino acids. Between the trimmed V and J ends, which lost 1 base and 5 bases, there was a span of 8 bases. Germline V gene data show CDR1 as SNHLY and CDR2 as FYNNEI. The CDR3 DNA follows: TGTGCCAGCAGTGAAGTAACAAAGACTGAAGCTTTCTTT. It codes for CASSEVTKTEAFF.

This chain joins TRBV15 and TRBJ2-5; tentative D call: TRBD1 (6 bases). Germline CDR1 and CDR2: LNHNV and YYDKDF (reference sequence). V lost 0 bases and J 5 bases, leaving 10 bases between the germline ends. This CDR3 region has 14 residues. CDR3 nucleotides: TGTGCCACCAGCAGAGACCACAGGGAGGAGACCCAGTACTTC. This gives the protein CATSRDHREETQYF.

The gene calls are TRBV5-6 and TRBJ1-2; 8 nucleotides match TRBD1. Germline CDR1 is SGHDT and CDR2 is YYEEEE. CDR3 size: 16 residues. V was pared by 2 bases and J by 5 bases, with 11 bases of the junction left unmatched. The chain's CDR3 is CASSFFPGTGDYGYTF. The CDR3 bases are TGTGCCAGCAGCTTTTTCCCCGGGACAGGAGATTATGGCTACACCTTC. Variable domain in full (rest from reference TRBV5-6 and TRBJ1-2): DAGVTQSPTHLIKTRGQQVTLRCSPKSGHDTVSWYQQALGQGPQFIFQYYEEEERQRGNFPDRFSGHQFPNYSSELNVNALLLGDSALYLCASSFFPGTGDYGYTFGSGTRLTVV.

The chain joins TRBV3-1 (or the pseudogene TRBV3-2) to TRBJ1-2, with 8 bases fitting TRBD1. CDR3 length: 14 amino acids. From germline, CDR1 is LGHDT and CDR2 YNNKEL (reference sequence). V was pared by 4 bases and J by 13 bases, with 14 bases of the junction left unmatched. The CDR3 nucleotides are TGTGCCAGCAGCCTATTCGGACAGGGAGGTCTGGGCACCTTC. Its translation: CASSLFGQGGLGTF.

The CDR3 here is CASSIEGSNQPQHF. The CDR3 DNA sequence: TGTGCCAGTAGTATCGAGGGTAGCAATCAGCCCCAGCATTTT. V is TRBV19 and J is TRBJ1-5; no definite D call. Germline CDR1 is LNHDA and CDR2 is SQIVND (reference sequence). The V gene lost 3 bases and the J gene lost 0 bases, with 6 bases spanning the gap. This CDR3 has 14 amino acids.

V is TRBV12-3 or TRBV12-4 and J is TRBJ1-2; 8 bases align to TRBD1. CDR3 length: 13 amino acids. Losses at the gene ends were 8 bases for V and 4 bases for J; bases not matched to a gene: 6. The CDR3 region is CASSQGAGYGYTF. DNA for the CDR3: TGTGCCAGCTCCCAGGGGGCCGGCTATGGCTACACCTTC.

This chain links TRBV10-1 with TRBJ1-1; 8 bases fit TRBD1. The J segment lost 0 bases and the V segment lost 4 bases, leaving 4 bases of the junction unmatched. Germline CDR1 reads WNHNN; CDR2 reads SYGVQD (reference sequence). The CDR3 covers 15 residues. The CDR3, as DNA: TGCGCCAGCAGTGCCCGACAGGGGATGAACACTGAAGCTTTCTTT. This translates into CASSARQGMNTEAFF.

This chain uses TRBV2 with TRBJ2-3; 13 positions agree with TRBD2. Per germline, CDR1 SNHLY and CDR2 FYNNEI. This CDR3 comprises 16 residues. Germline trimming cut 5 bases from V and 4 bases from J; bases unmatched to any gene: 6. This chain's CDR3 is CASSPRLAGGSDTQYF. The DNA for the CDR3 is TGTGCCAGCAGTCCTAGACTAGCGGGGGGCTCAGATACGCAGTATTTT.

The CDR3 region has the DNA TGTGCCAGCAGCTTAGGCCTGACTAACACTGAAGCTTTCTTT. Encoded protein: CASSLGLTNTEAFF. This chain uses TRBV7-9 with TRBJ1-1; unclear D gene. The V and J ends lost 1 base and 2 bases respectively, with 8 bases between them. The V gene's germline CDR1 is SEHNR and CDR2 FQNEAQ (reference sequence). The CDR3 has 14 residues.

The chain's CDR3 is CASSGQGSGNTIYF. The DNA of the CDR3 is TGCGCCAGCAGTGGACAGGGGTCTGGAAACACCATATATTTT. V and J are TRBV10-1 and TRBJ1-3; 8 bases map to TRBD1. The trim removed 4 bases at V and 1 base at J, leaving 0 bases unmatched. This CDR3 is built from 14 residues. Per germline, CDR1 WNHNN and CDR2 SYGVQD (reference sequence).

The CDR3 DNA reads TGCAGCGTTGCCCCGGGGGGAGTTGGAAACGAGCAGTACTTC. Protein product: CSVAPGGVGNEQYF. This chain connects TRBV29-1 to TRBJ2-7, with TRBD2 matching 7 bases. Trimming cost V 4 bases and J 5 bases; bases outside gene matches: 11. The CDR3 is 14 residues long. Germline CDR1 and CDR2: SQVTM and ANQGSEA.

The V and J genes are TRBV24-1 and TRBJ2-5; no clear D gene. This CDR3 spans 12 amino acids. The V and J ends lost 2 bases and 3 bases respectively, with 3 bases between them. From germline, CDR1 is KGHDR and CDR2 SFDVKD. This CDR3 is CATSDYKETQYF. DNA for the CDR3: TGTGCCACCAGTGATTACAAAGAGACCCAGTACTTC.

The CDR3 is CASSFPYTGELFF. CDR3 coding DNA: TGCGCCAGCAGCTTCCCTTACACCGGGGAGCTGTTTTTT. The V call is TRBV4-1, the J call TRBJ2-2; D unclear. Germline CDR1 MGHRA, CDR2 YSYEKL. The V end was cut by 5 bases, the J end by 3 bases, with 7 bases between. The CDR3 totals 13 residues.

V is TRBV5-1 and J is TRBJ1-4, with TRBD1 identical over 11 bases. The CDR3 totals 16 residues. V trimming: 4 bases; J trimming: 2 bases; junction bases outside the gene matches: 4. The germline gives CDR1 SGHRS, CDR2 YFSETQ. As DNA, the CDR3 is TGCGCCAGCAGCCTGGACAGGGGGCGGACTAATGAAAAACTGTTTTTT. Translating gives CASSLDRGRTNEKLFF.

The gene calls are TRBV7-2 and TRBJ2-1; 8 bases match TRBD1. V lost 5 bases and J lost 3; bases outside the gene matches: 6. The CDR3 spans 15 residues. The germline V gene encodes CDR1 SGHTA and CDR2 FQGNSA. CDR3 sequence reads: CASSRTGTGYNEQFF. CDR3 sequence (DNA): TGTGCCAGCAGCCGGACAGGGACAGGCTACAATGAGCAGTTCTTC.

This sequence joins TRBV7-9 and TRBJ1-1; a possible D gene is TRBD1 (6 bases). CDR1 is SEHNR, CDR2 FQNEAQ, per germline (reference sequence). The CDR3 extends over 13 amino acids. The V gene lost 5 bases and the J gene lost 0 bases, with 7 bases spanning the gap. CDR3: CASSAGVNTEAFF. In DNA, the CDR3 is TGTGCCAGCAGCGCAGGGGTGAACACTGAAGCTTTCTTT.

The chain joins TRBV2 to TRBJ2-4; D remains ambiguous. This CDR3 spans 14 amino acids. Deletions cut 6 bases from V and 8 bases from J, with 17 bases between. The germline CDR1 and CDR2 sequences are SNHLY and FYNNEI. The CDR3 here is CASSQIPGLDIQYF. CDR3 coding DNA: TGTGCCAGCAGCCAAATCCCCGGGTTGGACATTCAGTACTTC.

V usage is TRBV5-1 and J usage is TRBJ2-5, with TRBD1 matching over 8 bases. Per germline, CDR1 SGHRS and CDR2 YFSETQ. The junction had 8 bases not matched to a gene; V was cut back by 4 bases and J by 3 bases. The CDR3 extends over 15 amino acids. CDR3 sequence: CASSPGDRKEETQYF. In DNA form, the CDR3 reads TGCGCCAGCAGCCCGGGGGACAGGAAAGAAGAGACCCAGTACTTC.

This clone was observed once. The chain carries TRBV11-2 and TRBJ1-2; D gene unclear. Germline V gene sequence: CDR1 SGHAT, CDR2 FQNNGV. V dropped 1 base and J dropped 8 bases, with 14 bases sitting between them. CDR3 length equals 14 residues. The DNA for the CDR3 is TGTGCCAGCAGCTTAGCAGGTCCCTCCACCGGCTACACCTTC. It codes for CASSLAGPSTGYTF.

The rearrangement joins TRBV21-1 to TRBJ2-3; the table names TRBD2, a call not compared with the DNA. TRBV21-1 is given as a pseudogene. CDR3 length equals 16 residues. CDR3 sequence: CASSKVGLADPDTQYF. The CDR3 DNA follows: TGTGCCAGCAGCAAAGTCGGACTAGCGGATCCAGATACGCAGTATTTT.

This rearrangement joins TRBV6-6 to TRBJ2-5; 9 bases are a match to TRBD2. The CDR3 consists of 16 residues. The junction had 6 bases not matched to a gene; V was cut back by 0 bases and J by 4 bases. Germline CDR1 and CDR2: MNHNY and SVGAGI (reference sequence). As DNA, the CDR3 is TGTGCCAGCAGTTACTCGCTCGCGGGAGGGGGAGAGACCCAGTACTTC. It translates to CASSYSLAGGGETQYF.

The V call is TRBV7-3, the J call TRBJ2-5; 10 nucleotides line up with TRBD2. CDR3 length: 16 amino acids. With 5 bases clipped from V and 4 bases from J, the junction kept 10 bases outside the gene matches. Germline V gene data show CDR1 as SGHTA and CDR2 as FQGTGA. CDR3 coding DNA: TGTGCCAGCAGCCCAGGGGGGACTAGCGCGCGAGAGACCCAGTACTTC. As protein: CASSPGGTSARETQYF.

As concerns this clone: One junction end disagrees with the germline gene, perhaps due to a read error. The chain has TRBV6-5 and TRBJ1-1; D unresolved. The CDR3 extends over 12 amino acids. CDR1 MNHEY and CDR2 SVGAGI come from the germline V gene. The CDR3 loop is CASSDSHGEAFF. CDR3 DNA sequence: TGTGCCAGCAGTGACTCGCACGGTGAAGCTTTCTTT.

The DNA of the CDR3 is TGTGCCAGCAGCTTGGTTGAGGGGGCCGGGGAGCTGTTTTTT. Translated, it gives CASSLVEGAGELFF. This chain connects TRBV5-5 to TRBJ2-2, with TRBD1 as a possible D gene (6 bases). The CDR3 has 14 amino acids. The germline gives CDR1 SGHKS, CDR2 YYEKEE (reference sequence). V was clipped by 0 bases and J by 6 bases, with 9 bases between them.

The chain uses TRBV11-3 and TRBJ1-1; 7 nucleotides align to TRBD1. From germline, CDR1 is SGHNT and CDR2 YENEEA. The junction had 8 bases not matched to a gene; V was cut back by 6 bases and J by 4 bases. This CDR3 region has 14 residues. In DNA, the CDR3 is TGTGCCAGCAGTGCTCACAGGGGAGCCACTGAAGCTTTCTTT. This gives the protein CASSAHRGATEAFF.

The chain is built from TRBV5-1 and TRBJ2-1; 9 nucleotides align to TRBD2. Trimming at V came to 4 bases and at J to 3 bases, leaving 8 bases not matched to a gene. CDR3 length: 16 amino acids. Germline CDR1 SGHRS, CDR2 YFSETQ. CDR3: CASSLRSRGGYNEQFF. The CDR3 nucleotides are TGCGCCAGCAGCCTACGTTCGCGGGGGGGCTACAATGAGCAGTTCTTC.

The chain recombines TRBV6-1 with TRBJ2-7; 13 bases map to TRBD2. The CDR3 is made up of 18 amino acids. Germline CDR1 and CDR2: MNHNS and SASEGT. Germline trimming cut 4 bases from V and 0 bases from J; bases unmatched to any gene: 9. The CDR3 nucleotides read TGTGCCAGCAGTGGAGTCCCGGGACTAGCGGGGAGCTCCTACGAGCAGTACTTC. It codes for CASSGVPGLAGSSYEQYF.

The chain uses TRBV2 and TRBJ1-1; a possible D gene is TRBD1 (5 bases). The V gene's germline CDR1 is SNHLY and CDR2 FYNNEI. The length of the CDR3 is 13 residues. Trimming left V 4 bases short and J 4 bases short, with 10 bases between. The CDR3 loop reads CASSGDGGTEAFF. The CDR3 DNA reads as TGTGCCAGCAGTGGGGACGGGGGCACTGAAGCTTTCTTT. Full variable domain (rest looked up from reference TRBV2 and TRBJ1-1): EPEVTQTPSHQVTQMGQEVILRCVPISNHLYFYWYRQILGQKVEFLVSFYNNEISEKSEIFDDQFSVERPDGSNFTLKIRSTKLEDSAMYFCASSGDGGTEAFFGQGTRLTVV.